Below, 9 T cell receptor beta chains from the same sample are listed, as sequenced in a study of CXCR3-negative and CXCR3-positive naive CD8 T cells. Libraries were UMI-labeled 5' RACE TRB cDNA. TCRdb re-analyzed the 5' RACE reads; it lists each CDR3 protein once, without DNA. The table for this sample gives some 150,000 distinct CDR3 sequences. Points from the study as a whole: Against CXCR3-negative naive cells, CXCR3-positive naive cells showed more hydrophobic TRB CDR3s.

What these receptors recognize is not known. Sequenced material: naive CXCR3+ CD8+ T cells from blood. Subset noted: CD45RO-CCR7+CD27+CD95- naive CD8+ T cells expressing CXCR3 (TNR3+). These receptor sequences come from a human donor in good health. Some clones in this sample may be carry-over from other donors' samples.

This sequence joins TRBV28 and TRBJ1-5. This CDR3 contains 14 residues. Germline V gene lookup returns CDR1 MDHEN and CDR2 SYDVKM. The CDR3 loop is CASSFNGFNQPQHF.

This chain joins TRBV20-1 and TRBJ1-1; the D gene TCRdb calls, TRBD1, cannot be checked with no DNA. CDR1 is DFQATT and CDR2 is SNEGSKA in the germline V gene (reference sequence). This CDR3 spans 14 amino acids. The CDR3 loop is CSARDRGWGIEAFF.

This chain uses TRBV29-1 with TRBJ2-3; TCRdb's assignment of TRBD1 cannot be checked, as there is no DNA. There are 15 residues in the CDR3. Germline CDR1 and CDR2: SQVTM and ANQGSEA. Here the CDR3 reads CSVTGGTENTDTQYF.

This sequence joins TRBV15 and TRBJ2-3; without DNA, the TCRdb call of TRBD2 cannot be checked. Germline values: CDR1 LNHNV, CDR2 YYDKDF (reference sequence). The CDR3 loop spans 17 amino acids. The CDR3 protein is CATSSASSGGAAGTQYF.

The chain employs TRBV28 and TRBJ1-3; TCRdb designates TRBD1, a call that cannot be tested without DNA. Germline lookup yields CDR1 MDHEN and CDR2 SYDVKM. This CDR3 is 14 amino acids long. CDR3 protein: CASSDSNSGSTIYF.

The chain carries TRBV5-1 and TRBJ1-1; absent DNA, TCRdb's TRBD1 call cannot be checked. CDR1 is SGHRS, CDR2 YFSETQ, per germline. The CDR3 length is 16 residues. The CDR3 protein is CASSWASGGMNTEAFF.

The rearrangement joins TRBV7-9 to TRBJ2-3; TCRdb lists TRBD2, though no DNA is available to test this call. This CDR3 spans 16 amino acids. Germline assignment: CDR1 SEHNR and CDR2 FQNEAQ (reference sequence). The CDR3 spells CASSYRTRDPTDTQYF.

The V and J genes are TRBV11-1 and TRBJ2-3. Germline CDR1 and CDR2: SGHAT and FQDESV (reference sequence). The CDR3 length is 17 residues. The CDR3 sequence is CASSLRSGKTYTDTQYF.

The CDR3 protein is CSVQPRDKIYEAFF. The V call is TRBV29-1, the J call TRBJ1-1; absent DNA, TCRdb's TRBD1 call cannot be checked. The CDR3 spans 14 residues. The germline V gene has CDR1 SQVTM and CDR2 ANQGSEA.